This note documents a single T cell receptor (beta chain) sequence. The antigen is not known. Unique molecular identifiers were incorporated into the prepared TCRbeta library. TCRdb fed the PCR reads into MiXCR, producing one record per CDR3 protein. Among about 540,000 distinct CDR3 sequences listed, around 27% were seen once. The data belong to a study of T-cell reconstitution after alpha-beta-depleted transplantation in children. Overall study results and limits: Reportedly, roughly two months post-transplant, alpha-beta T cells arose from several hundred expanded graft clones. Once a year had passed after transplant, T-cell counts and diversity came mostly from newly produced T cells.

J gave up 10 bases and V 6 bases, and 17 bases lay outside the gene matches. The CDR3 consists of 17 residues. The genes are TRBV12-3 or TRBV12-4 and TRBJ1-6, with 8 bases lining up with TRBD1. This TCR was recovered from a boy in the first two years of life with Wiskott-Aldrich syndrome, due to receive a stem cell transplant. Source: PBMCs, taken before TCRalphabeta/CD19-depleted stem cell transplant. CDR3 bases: TGTGCCAGCAGCCCCGGAATCGTCGGACAGGGTCGGTCACCCCTCCACTTT. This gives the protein CASSPGIVGQGRSPLHF.